A single sample is the source of the 30 T cell receptor beta chains below, sequenced in a study of blood T cell repertoires in COVID-19. Assay used: immunoSEQ multiplex PCR; TCRdb lists only in-frame clones, some missing. The sample lists 250,000 to 350,000 clones, approximately 89% occurring once. The sequenced sample consisted of peripheral blood. These receptors all stem from an older woman with acute or convalescent COVID-19.

V is TRBV27 and J is TRBJ1-6; the D is unclear. CDR3 length equals 14 residues. Germline V gives CDR1 MNHEY, CDR2 SMNVEV (reference sequence). V dropped 4 bases and J dropped 7 bases, with 11 bases sitting between them. CDR3 coding DNA: TGTGCCAGCAGTTCCCCCGAGTGGAATTCACCCCTCCACTTT. Its protein is CASSSPEWNSPLHF.

J is TRBJ2-6 and V is TRBV2, with 10 bases identical to TRBD1. V dropped 5 bases and J dropped 2; count of bases not matched to a gene: 3. The germline V gene encodes CDR1 SNHLY and CDR2 FYNNEI. The CDR3 has 16 residues. This CDR3 reads CASSSTGGAGANVLTF. CDR3 DNA sequence: TGTGCCAGCAGTTCGACAGGGGGCGCTGGGGCCAACGTCCTGACTTTC. The full variable domain, rest sourced from reference TRBV2 and TRBJ2-6, is EPEVTQTPSHQVTQMGQEVILRCVPISNHLYFYWYRQILGQKVEFLVSFYNNEISEKSEIFDDQFSVERPDGSNFTLKIRSTKLEDSAMYFCASSSTGGAGANVLTFGAGSRLTVL.

This chain links TRBV5-4 with TRBJ1-2; tentative D call: TRBD1 (5 bases). Looked up from germline, CDR1 is SGHNT and CDR2 is YYREEE (reference sequence). Trimming cost V 4 bases and J 1 base, with 23 bases left between them. There are 18 residues in the CDR3. The DNA of the CDR3 is TGTGCCAGCAGCCACCCCGGGCAGGGCTTCCTGGATAACTATGGCTACACCTTC. Its translation: CASSHPGQGFLDNYGYTF.

This chain links TRBV9 with TRBJ2-5; 8 nucleotides align to TRBD1. V lost 4 bases, J lost 5 bases, and 10 bases stayed unmatched. Per the germline V gene, CDR1 is SGDLS and CDR2 is YYNGEE. The CDR3 totals 15 residues. CDR3 nucleotide sequence: TGTGCCAGCAGCCCTCTCCCGGACAGGGTGGAGACCCAGTACTTC. Residues: CASSPLPDRVETQYF.

The chain couples TRBV5-1 to TRBJ2-7; 12 bases line up with TRBD2. The V and J ends lost 6 bases and 3 bases, in that order; junction bases with no gene match: 4. Germline V gives CDR1 SGHRS, CDR2 YFSETQ. The CDR3 loop spans 14 amino acids. The CDR3 sequence: CASTWTSGDYEQYF. The DNA of the CDR3 is TGCGCCAGCACCTGGACTAGCGGGGACTACGAGCAGTACTTC.

Notes on this clone: At one boundary the junction diverges from the germline segment, which might be a read error. The genes are TRBV5-3 and TRBJ1-5, with D possibly being TRBD1 (5 bases). TRBV5-3 is known as an ORF, though its function is uncertain. The CDR3 is 14 amino acids. The CDR3 DNA reads as TGCTTGCCCAGGGAGGCAGGATTGGATCAGCCCCAGCATTTT. This codes for CLPREAGLDQPQHF.

The J gene is TRBJ1-2, the V gene TRBV12-3 or TRBV12-4; 7 bases align to TRBD1. V lost 6 bases and J lost 8; bases outside the gene matches: 6. The CDR3 consists of 12 residues. The CDR3: CASRYTGAGYTF. CDR3 DNA: TGTGCCAGCAGGTATACAGGGGCGGGCTACACCTTC.

V is TRBV13 and J is TRBJ2-5, with 14 bases matching TRBD2. After removal of 4 bases from V and 5 bases from J, the junction contained 9 bases not matched to a gene. There are 17 residues in the CDR3. From germline, CDR1 is PRHDT and CDR2 FYEKMQ (reference sequence). This chain's CDR3 is CASSYPGLAGEGETQYF. The CDR3 DNA follows: TGTGCCAGCAGCTACCCGGGACTAGCGGGGGAGGGCGAGACCCAGTACTTC.

The chain employs TRBV24-1 and TRBJ2-1, with D possibly TRBD1 on 6 matching bases. In germline, CDR1 is KGHDR, CDR2 SFDVKD. This CDR3 region has 11 residues. V was pared by 9 bases and J by 8 bases, with 10 bases between. The CDR3 here is CATSQGYEQFF. CDR3 DNA: TGTGCCACCTCCCAGGGGTATGAGCAGTTCTTC.

The CDR3 nucleotides read TGTGCCAGCAGCATATACGAGGGGGCTGGCTACACCTTC. Protein: CASSIYEGAGYTF. The chain uses TRBV5-4 and TRBJ1-2, with TRBD1 matching over 7 bases. Germline V gene data show CDR1 as SGHNT and CDR2 as YYREEE (reference sequence). The CDR3 spans 13 residues. Losses at the gene ends were 4 bases for V and 7 bases for J; bases not matched to a gene: 7.

The V call is TRBV27, the J call TRBJ2-5; 7 bases are a match to TRBD1. The CDR3 covers 14 residues. From germline, CDR1 is MNHEY and CDR2 SMNVEV (reference sequence). V gave up 1 base and J gave up 4 bases; unmatched junction bases: 3. The DNA for the CDR3 is TGTGCCAGCAGTTTATTGAAGGGGGCAGAGACCCAGTACTTC. It codes for CASSLLKGAETQYF.

This clone was counted once. The chain links TRBV28 to TRBJ2-7, with TRBD2 matching over 16 bases. The CDR3 consists of 19 residues. The germline V gene has CDR1 MDHEN and CDR2 SYDVKM. The trim removed 5 bases at V and 1 base at J, leaving 11 bases unmatched. The DNA of the CDR3 is TGTGCCAGCAGTCCTATCGGGACTAGCGGGAGGGTTAGGTCCTACGAGCAGTACTTC. Encoded protein: CASSPIGTSGRVRSYEQYF. Full variable domain (rest looked up from reference TRBV28 and TRBJ2-7): DVKVTQSSRYLVKRTGEKVFLECVQDMDHENMFWYRQDPGLGLRLIYFSYDVKMKEKGDIPEGYSVSREKKERFSLILESASTNQTSMYLCASSPIGTSGRVRSYEQYFGPGTRLTVT.

J is TRBJ1-1 and V is TRBV5-5, with D maybe TRBD1 (6 bases). With 2 bases removed from V and 1 base from J, the gap between germline ends came to 15 bases. CDR1 is SGHKS, CDR2 YYEKEE, per germline (reference sequence). CDR3 length equals 16 residues. This CDR3 is CASSLQGFPKNTEAFF. CDR3 bases: TGTGCCAGCAGCTTACAGGGTTTTCCCAAGAACACTGAAGCTTTCTTT.

The chain links TRBV15 to TRBJ2-1, with 7 bases fitting TRBD2. V lost 0 bases, J lost 7 bases, and 3 bases stayed unmatched. CDR1 is LNHNV, CDR2 YYDKDF, per germline (reference sequence). The CDR3 loop spans 14 amino acids. The CDR3 nucleotides are TGTGCCACCAGCAGAGATCGACTAGCAAATGAGCAGTTCTTC. Residues: CATSRDRLANEQFF.

This chain joins TRBV30 and TRBJ2-7, with 7 bases fitting TRBD1. The CDR3 has 16 amino acids. Germline CDR1 GTSNPN, CDR2 SVGIG (reference sequence). The trim removed 0 bases at V and 0 bases at J, leaving 8 bases unmatched. CDR3 DNA sequence: TGTGCCTGGAGTGTACATTGGGACAGCGTCTCCTACGAGCAGTACTTC. It yields the protein CAWSVHWDSVSYEQYF.

V is TRBV2 and J is TRBJ1-3; D is ambiguous. The V end was cut by 4 bases, the J end by 0 bases, with 7 bases between. The CDR3 sequence is 14 residues long. CDR1 is SNHLY, CDR2 FYNNEI, per germline. The CDR3, as DNA: TGTGCCAGCAGTGTACAGTTCTCTGGAAACACCATATATTTT. This codes for CASSVQFSGNTIYF.

The CDR3 region is CSVQPGQWLDTEAFF. CDR3 bases: TGCAGCGTCCAACCGGGACAGTGGTTGGACACTGAAGCTTTCTTT. V is TRBV29-1 and J is TRBJ1-1; 7 bases line up with TRBD1. The CDR3 length is 15 residues. V lost 6 bases and J lost 3; bases outside the gene matches: 13. Germline CDR1 reads SQVTM; CDR2 reads ANQGSEA.

The rearrangement links TRBV9 to TRBJ1-6; no definite D call. There are 16 residues in the CDR3. Germline V lookup: CDR1 SGDLS, CDR2 YYNGEE. V lost 0 bases, J lost 14 bases, and 21 bases lay in between. The CDR3 spells CASSVGRLGREGSLHF. The CDR3 coding sequence is TGTGCCAGCAGCGTAGGACGACTTGGGAGGGAGGGTTCCCTCCACTTT.

The genes are TRBV20-1 and TRBJ2-3; 7 bases align to TRBD1. The CDR3 is 14 amino acids. Trimming took 3 bases from V and 4 from J; bases not matched to a gene: 7. CDR1 is DFQATT, CDR2 SNEGSKA, per germline (reference sequence). The CDR3 nucleotides read TGCAGTGCTAGTGCAGGGGGTGTAGCAGATACGCAGTATTTT. This codes for CSASAGGVADTQYF.

The chain combines TRBV5-4 with TRBJ2-3; weak D call: TRBD1 (5 bases). Germline loops: CDR1 SGHNT, CDR2 YYREEE (reference sequence). V was cut by 0 bases and J by 0 bases, with 11 bases left in between. The CDR3 loop spans 16 amino acids. CDR3 residues: CASSLGAGKSTDTQYF. CDR3 bases: TGTGCCAGCAGCTTGGGGGCAGGGAAAAGCACAGATACGCAGTATTTT. Full variable domain (missing parts from reference TRBV5-4 and TRBJ2-3): ETGVTQSPTHLIKTRGQQVTLRCSSQSGHNTVSWYQQALGQGPQFIFQYYREEENGRGNFPPRFSGLQFPNYSSELNVNALELDDSALYLCASSLGAGKSTDTQYFGPGTRLTVL.

The chain employs TRBV5-1 and TRBJ1-5, with 7 bases lining up with TRBD1. The V gene's germline CDR1 is SGHRS and CDR2 YFSETQ. After removal of 0 bases from V and 7 bases from J, the junction contained 10 bases not matched to a gene. The length of the CDR3 is 16 residues. The CDR3 DNA is TGCGCCAGCAGCTTGGAGGGGGCGCGCCTTGGGCAGCCCCAGCATTTT. This gives the protein CASSLEGARLGQPQHF.

This clone was detected once. This sequence joins TRBV7-7 and TRBJ2-5; 8 positions agree with TRBD1. This CDR3 region has 16 residues. Trimming removed 1 base from V and 1 base from J; junction bases left unmatched: 5. The germline gives CDR1 SSHAT, CDR2 FNYEAQ (reference sequence). DNA of the CDR3: TGTGCCAGCAGCTTAGGAGACAGGGGCACCCAAGAGACCCAGTACTTC. It is translated as CASSLGDRGTQETQYF.

The chain employs TRBV27 and TRBJ2-3; the D gene is possibly TRBD2 (5 bases). The CDR3 spans 17 residues. Germline V gene data show CDR1 as MNHEY and CDR2 as SMNVEV (reference sequence). Trimming took 3 bases from V and 1 from J, leaving 17 bases between them. The DNA for the CDR3 is TGTGCCAGCAGTTTCGCGGTTAGGGCGAGGGGCACAGATACGCAGTATTTT. It yields the protein CASSFAVRARGTDTQYF.

This chain links TRBV4-1 with TRBJ1-5, with a tentative D call TRBD1 (6 bases). V dropped 2 bases and J dropped 7 bases, with 12 bases sitting between them. CDR3 length equals 14 residues. The germline V gene has CDR1 MGHRA and CDR2 YSYEKL. CDR3 nucleotides: TGCGCCAGCAGCCAACAGGGGTTGGGCCAGCCCCAGCATTTT. It is translated as CASSQQGLGQPQHF.

The J gene is TRBJ2-7, the V gene TRBV6-2 or TRBV6-3, with 8 bases aligning to TRBD2. CDR3 length: 17 amino acids. V dropped 7 bases and J dropped 3; count of bases not matched to a gene: 17. The germline CDR1 and CDR2 sequences are MNHEY and SVGEGT. The CDR3: CASTPRGGQGTLYEQYF. The CDR3 region has the DNA TGTGCCAGCACCCCCCGCGGGGGGCAGGGCACACTCTACGAGCAGTACTTC.

The V call is TRBV29-1, the J call TRBJ2-1, with 7 bases fitting TRBD1. The CDR3 totals 16 residues. Germline V lookup: CDR1 SQVTM, CDR2 ANQGSEA. The junction had 7 bases not matched to a gene; V was cut back by 0 bases and J by 2 bases. This CDR3 reads CSVEDTRQGTYNEQFF. The CDR3 bases are TGCAGCGTTGAAGACACCAGACAGGGTACCTACAATGAGCAGTTCTTC.

This chain joins TRBV6-5 and TRBJ1-5; D unclear. Germline V gene sequence: CDR1 MNHEY, CDR2 SVGAGI. The CDR3 covers 13 residues. V was trimmed by 6 bases and J by 11 bases, leaving 17 bases between them. The CDR3 DNA reads TGTGCCAGCAGCGGAATGGGCTTCCGGTCCCAGCATTTT. Translated: CASSGMGFRSQHF.

Concerning this clone: This same CDR3 is encoded by further DNA sequences in the sample. The CDR3: CSASGGQPQHF. The CDR3 coding sequence is TGCAGTGCTAGCGGGGGTCAGCCCCAGCATTTT. The chain uses TRBV20-1 and TRBJ1-5; TRBD1 is a possible D gene (5 bases). V lost 3 bases and J 6 bases, leaving 6 bases between the germline ends. The CDR3 length is 11 residues. CDR1 and CDR2 (germline): DFQATT, SNEGSKA (reference sequence).

CDR3 loop: CASSGLASYEQYF. For the CDR3, the DNA is TGCGCCAGCAGCGGACTAGCCTCCTACGAGCAGTACTTC. The rearrangement joins TRBV5-1 to TRBJ2-7, with TRBD2 matching over 8 bases. The CDR3 runs 13 residues. Per germline, CDR1 SGHRS and CDR2 YFSETQ. V lost 4 bases, J lost 0 bases, and 0 bases stayed unmatched.

The chain couples TRBV21-1 to TRBJ2-7; the D segment call TRBD1 is taken from the table without a DNA check. TRBV21-1 is a listed pseudogene. The CDR3 is 17 residues long. The CDR3 here is CASSKAHRPLGSYEQYF. DNA of the CDR3: TGTGCCAGCAGCAAAGCGCACAGGCCGTTAGGGTCCTACGAGCAGTACTTC.